This TCR beta chain was documented in a study of monozygotic twins with cystic fibrosis. General study results and limits: In 13 of 16 pairs, V gene usage was closest to the co-twin's.

Clones were read by immunoSEQ multiplex PCR, and TCRdb kept only the in-frame ones, dropping some. The top ten hold around 0.57% of the sample, which has about 30,000 clones, 90% seen once. Concerning this clone: Its antigen remains unknown.

The CDR3 sequence is 16 residues long. CDR1 is SGHVS and CDR2 is FQNEAQ in the germline V gene. Trimming removed 5 bases at V and 7 bases at J, with 21 bases between. The sequencing input was blood. The sequence was obtained from a girl aged 2-9 years with cystic fibrosis. The rearrangement links TRBV7-8 to TRBJ1-5, with D tentatively TRBD1 (5 bases). Here the CDR3 reads CASSLSAGVIGQPQHF. The CDR3 region has the DNA TGTGCCAGCAGCCTCTCTGCGGGGGTCATAGGGCAGCCCCAGCATTTT.